These T cell receptor beta chains were read from a single sample in a study of T cell responses to AZD1222 COVID-19 vaccine. Assay: immunoSEQ multiplex PCR; the TCRdb copy retains only in-frame clones and omits some. The table has 150,000 to 200,000 clones, approximately 90% seen once. The sample here was peripheral blood, taken on day 0 of AZD1222 vaccination. All receptors come from an adult in good health. Both conserved end residues are part of each CDR3. D genes are given only for firm matches. Clone size appears in some rows only: once, few, many, or a class for an expanded clone.

v_call	j_call	clone_size	d_call	cdr3_aa	cdr3_nt
TRBV11-2	TRBJ2-5	.	.	CASSIQETQYF	TGTGCCAGCAGCATTCAAGAGACCCAGTACTTC
TRBV6-5	TRBJ1-5	.	TRBD1	CASSLGQSNQPQHF	TGTGCCAGCAGTTTGGGACAGAGCAATCAGCCCCAGCATTTT
TRBV29-1	TRBJ2-7	.	.	CSVEFDPTLYEQYF	TGCAGCGTTGAATTTGACCCTACCCTTTACGAGCAGTACTTC
TRBV24-1	TRBJ1-2	.	TRBD1	CATSDSGQPKDYGYTF	TGTGCCACCAGTGATTCGGGACAGCCAAAGGACTATGGCTACACCTTC
TRBV30	TRBJ2-3	.	TRBD1	CAGTREGGWSDTQYF	TGTGCCGGTACTCGGGAAGGGGGCTGGTCAGATACGCAGTATTTT
TRBV6-1	TRBJ1-4	.	TRBD1	CASSDETGLSEKLFF	TGTGCCAGCAGTGACGAGACAGGGCTGAGTGAAAAACTGTTTTTT
TRBV28	TRBJ1-2	.	.	CASSPQDRFEGYTF	TGTGCCAGCAGTCCCCAAGACAGGTTCGAGGGCTACACCTTC
TRBV2	TRBJ1-4	.	.	CASSDLAQGGEKLFF	TGTGCCAGCAGTGATTTAGCACAGGGTGGTGAAAAACTGTTTTTT
TRBV18	TRBJ2-7	few	TRBD1	CASSPSQGAREQYF	TGTGCCAGCTCACCAAGCCAGGGGGCGCGCGAGCAGTACTTC
TRBV5-6	TRBJ2-3	.	.	CASSLIDTQYF	TGTGCCAGCAGCTTGATCGATACGCAGTATTTT
TRBV7-3	TRBJ2-1	.	TRBD1	CASSSTGQFTYNEQFF	TGTGCCAGCAGCTCGACAGGGCAATTTACCTACAATGAGCAGTTCTTC